The TCR beta chain under discussion was sequenced for a study of identifying expanded T cells in peripheral blood. This clone was recorded once. The antigen is not known. Study-wide results and caveats: Approximately 1.2 clones differed between technical replicates, versus about 15 and 19 over time. Two-week clone count variance significantly increased as total template count grew.

V shed 2 bases, J shed 8 bases, and the junction held 20 bases outside the gene matches. CDR1 SGHTA and CDR2 FQGNSA come from the germline V gene. The CDR3 sequence is 18 residues long. Profiling relied on immunoSEQ multiplex PCR, and the TCRdb table lists in-frame clones only, not all of them. The sample includes about 100,000 clones, around 90% of them seen just once. Collection occurred without any documented infections or immune events in donors. The sequenced sample consisted of blood. The chain combines TRBV7-2 with TRBJ1-2, with TRBD1 identical over 7 bases. This TCR derives from a person between 18 and 75 years old in good health. The CDR3: CASSLTSGRGYYVEGYTF. DNA for the CDR3: TGTGCCAGCAGCTTAACTTCGGGCAGGGGGTATTACGTAGAGGGCTACACCTTC. Filled out from reference TRBV7-2 and TRBJ1-2, the complete variable domain reads GAGVSQSPSNKVTEKGKDVELRCDPISGHTALYWYRQSLGQGLEFLIYFQGNSAPDKSGLPSDRFSAERTGGSVSTLTIQRTQQEDSAVYLCASSLTSGRGYYVEGYTFGSGTRLTVV.